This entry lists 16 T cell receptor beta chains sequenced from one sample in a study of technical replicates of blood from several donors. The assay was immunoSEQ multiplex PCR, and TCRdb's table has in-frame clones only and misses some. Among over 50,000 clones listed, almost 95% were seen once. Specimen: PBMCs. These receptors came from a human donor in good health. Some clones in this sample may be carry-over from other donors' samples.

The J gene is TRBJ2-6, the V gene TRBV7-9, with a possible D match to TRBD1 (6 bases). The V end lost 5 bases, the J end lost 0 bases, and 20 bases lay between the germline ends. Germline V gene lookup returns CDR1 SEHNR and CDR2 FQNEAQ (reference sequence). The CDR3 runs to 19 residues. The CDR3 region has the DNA TGTGCCAGCAGCCCTACACGACAGGCACTAAGCTCTGGGGCCAACGTCCTGACTTTC. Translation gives CASSPTRQALSSGANVLTF.

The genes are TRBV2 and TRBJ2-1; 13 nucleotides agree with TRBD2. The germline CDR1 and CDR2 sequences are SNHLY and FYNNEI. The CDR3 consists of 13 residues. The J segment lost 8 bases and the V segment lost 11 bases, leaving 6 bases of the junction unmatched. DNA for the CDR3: TGTGCCTCACCGGGACTAGCGGGGTATGAGCAGTTCTTC. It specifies CASPGLAGYEQFF.

The CDR3 nucleotides are TGTGCCAGCAGTCAAAGACGGACAGGAAGGGGCCAAGAGACCCAGTACTTC. The encoded protein is CASSQRRTGRGQETQYF. The rearrangement links TRBV2 to TRBJ2-5; 7 bases agree with TRBD1. V dropped 5 bases and J dropped 1; count of bases not matched to a gene: 13. Germline-derived CDR1 and CDR2 are SNHLY and FYNNEI. This CDR3 spans 17 amino acids.

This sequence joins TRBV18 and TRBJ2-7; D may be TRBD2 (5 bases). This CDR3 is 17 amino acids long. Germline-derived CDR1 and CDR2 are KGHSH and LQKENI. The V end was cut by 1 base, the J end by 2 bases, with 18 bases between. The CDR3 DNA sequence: TGTGCCAGCTCACCACGAGGGTTTCCGGGAAGTCCCTACGAGCAGTACTTC. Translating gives CASSPRGFPGSPYEQYF.

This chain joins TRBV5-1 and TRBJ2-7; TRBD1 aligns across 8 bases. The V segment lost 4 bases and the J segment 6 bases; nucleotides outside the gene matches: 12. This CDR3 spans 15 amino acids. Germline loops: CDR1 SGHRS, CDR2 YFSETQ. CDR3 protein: CASSPGQGRKSEQYF. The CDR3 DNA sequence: TGCGCCAGCAGCCCAGGACAGGGACGAAAAAGCGAGCAGTACTTC.

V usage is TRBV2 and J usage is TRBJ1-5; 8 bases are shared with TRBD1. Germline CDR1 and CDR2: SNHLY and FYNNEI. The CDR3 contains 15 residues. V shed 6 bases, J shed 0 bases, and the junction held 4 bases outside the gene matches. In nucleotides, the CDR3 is TGTGCCAGCAGGATGGGGACAGGTAGCAATCAGCCCCAGCATTTT. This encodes CASRMGTGSNQPQHF.

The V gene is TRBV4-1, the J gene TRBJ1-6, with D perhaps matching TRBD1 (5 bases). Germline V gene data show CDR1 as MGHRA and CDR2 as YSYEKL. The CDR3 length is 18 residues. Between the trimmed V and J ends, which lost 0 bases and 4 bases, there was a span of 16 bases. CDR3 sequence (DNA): TGCGCCAGCAGCCAAGAGCCTCCCCTTCCAGGGTATAATTCACCCCTCCACTTT. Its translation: CASSQEPPLPGYNSPLHF.

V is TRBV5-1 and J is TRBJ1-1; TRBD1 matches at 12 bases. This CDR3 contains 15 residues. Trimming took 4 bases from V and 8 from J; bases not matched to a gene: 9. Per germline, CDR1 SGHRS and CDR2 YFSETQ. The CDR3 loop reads CASSGGGQGASEAFF. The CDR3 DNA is TGCGCCAGCAGCGGGGGGGGACAGGGGGCTTCCGAAGCTTTCTTT.

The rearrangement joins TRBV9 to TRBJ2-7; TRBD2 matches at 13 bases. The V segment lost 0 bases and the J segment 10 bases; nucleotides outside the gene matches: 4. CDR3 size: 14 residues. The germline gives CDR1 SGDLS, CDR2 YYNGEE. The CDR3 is CASSVGGLAGLQYF. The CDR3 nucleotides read TGTGCCAGCAGCGTAGGGGGACTAGCGGGGCTACAGTACTTC.

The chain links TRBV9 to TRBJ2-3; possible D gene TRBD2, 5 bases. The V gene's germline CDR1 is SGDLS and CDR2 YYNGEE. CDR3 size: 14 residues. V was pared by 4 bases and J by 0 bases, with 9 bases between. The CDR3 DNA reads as TGTGCCAGCAGCTCTCAGCGGAGCACAGATACGCAGTATTTT. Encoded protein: CASSSQRSTDTQYF.

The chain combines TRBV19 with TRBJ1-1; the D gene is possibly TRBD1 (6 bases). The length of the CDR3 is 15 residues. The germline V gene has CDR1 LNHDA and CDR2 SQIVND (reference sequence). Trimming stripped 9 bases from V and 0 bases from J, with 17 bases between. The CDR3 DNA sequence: TGTGCCAGCAATAATGGGGGGGCGATGAACACTGAAGCTTTCTTT. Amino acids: CASNNGGAMNTEAFF.

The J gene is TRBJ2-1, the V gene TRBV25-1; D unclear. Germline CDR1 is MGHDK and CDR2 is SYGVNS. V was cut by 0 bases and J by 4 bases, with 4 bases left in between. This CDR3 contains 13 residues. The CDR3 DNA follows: TGTGCCAGCAGTGAATATATGTACAATGAGCAGTTCTTC. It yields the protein CASSEYMYNEQFF.

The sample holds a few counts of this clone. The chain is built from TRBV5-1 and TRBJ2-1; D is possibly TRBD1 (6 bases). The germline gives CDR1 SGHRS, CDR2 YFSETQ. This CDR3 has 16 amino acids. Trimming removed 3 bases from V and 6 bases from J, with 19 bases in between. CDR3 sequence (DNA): TGCGCCAGCAGCTCCGGGTCTTTCCAGGGGATCAATGAGCAGTTCTTC. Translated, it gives CASSSGSFQGINEQFF.

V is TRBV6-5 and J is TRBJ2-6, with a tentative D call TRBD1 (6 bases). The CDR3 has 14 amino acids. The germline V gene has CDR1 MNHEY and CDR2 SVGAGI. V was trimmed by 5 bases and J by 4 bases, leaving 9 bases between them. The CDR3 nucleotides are TGTGCCAGCAGTAACAGGGCCGGGGCCAACGTCCTGACTTTC. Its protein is CASSNRAGANVLTF.

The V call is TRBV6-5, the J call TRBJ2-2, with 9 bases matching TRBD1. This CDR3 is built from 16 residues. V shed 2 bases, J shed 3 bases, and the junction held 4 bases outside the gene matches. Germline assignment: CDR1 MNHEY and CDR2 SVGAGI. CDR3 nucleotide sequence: TGTGCCAGCAGTTACCGGGGGACAGGGTACACCGGGGAGCTGTTTTTT. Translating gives CASSYRGTGYTGELFF.

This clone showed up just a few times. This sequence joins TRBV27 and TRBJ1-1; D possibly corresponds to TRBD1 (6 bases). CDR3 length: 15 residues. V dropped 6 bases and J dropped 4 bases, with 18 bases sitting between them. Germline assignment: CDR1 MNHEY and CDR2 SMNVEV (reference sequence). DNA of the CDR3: TGTGCCAGCAGGTCAGGGGCGGGGGCGATCACTGAAGCTTTCTTT. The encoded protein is CASRSGAGAITEAFF.